The 28 T cell receptor beta chains below were found in one sample sequenced in a study of T cell responses to AZD1222 COVID-19 vaccine. TCRdb's table, derived via immunoSEQ multiplex PCR, lists solely in-frame clones and lacks some. This table holds about 150,000 clones, about nine tenths found once. The material was peripheral blood, obtained on day 0 of AZD1222 vaccination. The receptors derive from an adult in good health.

This CDR3 reads CASSVSSSGGGGEKLFF. CDR3 coding DNA: TGTGCCAGCAGCGTCAGTTCTTCAGGGGGCGGGGGAGAAAAACTGTTTTTT. V usage is TRBV9 and J usage is TRBJ1-4; TRBD1 agrees at 8 bases. Germline V gene sequence: CDR1 SGDLS, CDR2 YYNGEE. With 2 bases clipped from V and 8 bases from J, the junction kept 14 bases outside the gene matches. The CDR3 has 17 amino acids.

V usage is TRBV28 and J usage is TRBJ1-1; TRBD1 matches 8 bases. The germline V gene encodes CDR1 MDHEN and CDR2 SYDVKM. Unmatched junction bases numbered 6, after V lost 5 bases and J lost 4 bases. This CDR3 is built from 14 residues. This CDR3 is CASSTDTGGTEAFF. The CDR3 coding sequence is TGTGCCAGCAGTACCGATACAGGGGGCACTGAAGCTTTCTTT.

This chain connects TRBV4-2 to TRBJ1-2; D gene ambiguous. CDR1 and CDR2 (germline): LGHNA, YNFKEQ. This CDR3 comprises 13 residues. The V and J ends lost 0 bases and 8 bases respectively, with 10 bases between them. CDR3 region: CASSQEGLQGYTF. CDR3 DNA: TGTGCCAGCAGCCAAGAAGGACTCCAGGGCTACACCTTC.

This clone was found once. This rearrangement joins TRBV5-1 to TRBJ1-6, with a tentative D call TRBD1 (6 bases). V lost 3 bases and J 10 bases, leaving 14 bases between the germline ends. The germline V gene encodes CDR1 SGHRS and CDR2 YFSETQ. This CDR3 is 14 amino acids long. CDR3 in amino acids: CASSWGAGDSPLHF. DNA of the CDR3: TGCGCCAGCAGCTGGGGGGCCGGGGACTCACCCCTCCACTTT.

The chain combines TRBV2 with TRBJ1-2; D is uncertain. Germline CDR1 and CDR2: SNHLY and FYNNEI. There are 12 residues in the CDR3. V was trimmed by 6 bases and J by 8 bases, leaving 13 bases between them. DNA of the CDR3: TGTGCCAGCAGGATGGAGGATTTCGGCTACACCTTC. Protein product: CASRMEDFGYTF.

The V and J genes are TRBV19 and TRBJ2-7, with D possibly TRBD2 on 5 matching bases. CDR3 length: 14 amino acids. Between the trimmed V and J ends, which lost 1 base and 1 base, there was a span of 8 bases. Germline V gene data show CDR1 as LNHDA and CDR2 as SQIVND (reference sequence). The CDR3 coding sequence is TGTGCCAGTAGTATAGGTGGAGGTTCCTACGAGCAGTACTTC. Translating it yields CASSIGGGSYEQYF.

This rearrangement joins TRBV7-3 to TRBJ1-1, with TRBD1 matching over 10 bases. J was trimmed by 3 bases and V by 5 bases; bases with no gene match: 6. The germline V gene has CDR1 SGHTA and CDR2 FQGTGA. The CDR3 is made up of 15 amino acids. The CDR3 DNA is TGTGCCAGCAGCCCAGGGGGGACAGGGGACACTGAAGCTTTCTTT. Protein sequence: CASSPGGTGDTEAFF.

The V call is TRBV9, the J call TRBJ2-3, with D tentatively TRBD2 (7 bases). The germline V gene encodes CDR1 SGDLS and CDR2 YYNGEE. Trimming pared 4 bases from V and 4 bases from J, leaving 16 bases between. CDR3 length: 15 residues. The CDR3 spells CASSPEGGRADTQYF. CDR3 DNA sequence: TGTGCCAGCAGCCCCGAGGGGGGGCGAGCAGATACGCAGTATTTT.

The genes are TRBV6-5 and TRBJ1-2, with D uncertain. Trimming removed 5 bases from V and 4 bases from J, with 11 bases in between. The CDR3 loop spans 13 amino acids. Germline values: CDR1 MNHEY, CDR2 SVGAGI. The CDR3 nucleotides are TGTGCCAGCAGTCCCGACCACATCTATGGCTACACCTTC. As protein: CASSPDHIYGYTF.

The V gene is TRBV27, the J gene TRBJ1-1; TRBD1 matches 7 bases. J gave up 1 base and V 0 bases, and 8 bases lay outside the gene matches. Per germline, CDR1 MNHEY and CDR2 SMNVEV (reference sequence). This CDR3 region has 17 residues. The CDR3 sequence is CASSLSLTGVRNTEAFF. The CDR3 DNA sequence: TGTGCCAGCAGTTTATCCCTAACAGGGGTGAGGAACACTGAAGCTTTCTTT.

The rearrangement joins TRBV5-1 to TRBJ1-3; weak D call: TRBD1 (6 bases). Trimming removed 4 bases at V and 3 bases at J, with 17 bases between. The CDR3 is 16 amino acids. Germline loops: CDR1 SGHRS, CDR2 YFSETQ. The CDR3 here is CASSPGRGGHGNTIYF. CDR3 bases: TGCGCCAGCAGCCCCGGCCGGGGGGGCCATGGAAACACCATATATTTT.

The chain links TRBV5-1 to TRBJ1-3; 7 positions match TRBD1. Per the germline V gene, CDR1 is SGHRS and CDR2 is YFSETQ. The CDR3 is 16 residues long. V lost 0 bases to trimming and J lost 4 bases; unmatched junction nucleotides: 7. The CDR3, as DNA: TGCGCCAGCAGCTTGGGGACAGGTGATCCCGGAAACACCATATATTTT. Amino acids: CASSLGTGDPGNTIYF. Full variable domain (rest looked up from reference TRBV5-1 and TRBJ1-3): KAGVTQTPRYLIKTRGQQVTLSCSPISGHRSVSWYQQTPGQGLQFLFEYFSETQRNKGNFPGRFSGRQFSNSRSEMNVSTLELGDSALYLCASSLGTGDPGNTIYFGEGSWLTVV.

The chain employs TRBV6-1 and TRBJ2-7, with D unresolved. Germline V gene data show CDR1 as MNHNS and CDR2 as SASEGT. V was cut by 3 bases and J by 7 bases, with 7 bases left in between. The CDR3 is made up of 11 amino acids. This chain's CDR3 is CASSDWGEQYF. DNA of the CDR3: TGTGCCAGCAGTGATTGGGGAGAGCAGTACTTC.

The chain recombines TRBV3-1 (or the pseudogene TRBV3-2) with TRBJ1-2; TRBD1 might be the D (5 bases). Germline lookup yields CDR1 LGHDT and CDR2 YNNKEL (reference sequence). The CDR3 extends over 14 amino acids. With 7 bases removed from V and 7 bases from J, the gap between germline ends came to 19 bases. The chain's CDR3 is CASTPRGLGTGYTF. CDR3 DNA sequence: TGTGCCAGCACCCCTCGCGGGCTAGGGACTGGCTACACCTTC.

V is TRBV2 and J is TRBJ2-1; D remains ambiguous. The CDR3 is made up of 16 amino acids. Per germline, CDR1 SNHLY and CDR2 FYNNEI. Trimming cost V 2 bases and J 0 bases, with 11 bases left between them. CDR3 DNA: TGTGCCAGCAGTGAAAAAAGCCTAAACTCCTACAATGAGCAGTTCTTC. This encodes CASSEKSLNSYNEQFF.

The chain recombines TRBV28 with TRBJ2-3; possible D gene TRBD2, 5 bases. This CDR3 spans 13 amino acids. V was shortened by 8 bases and J by 4 bases, with 13 bases between the two germline ends. Germline V CDR1 and CDR2: MDHEN, SYDVKM. The DNA for the CDR3 is TGTGCCAGCGGCAACAGAGGGCCAGATACGCAGTATTTT. Its translation is CASGNRGPDTQYF.

The chain links TRBV19 to TRBJ2-3; D is uncertain. V dropped 10 bases and J dropped 5 bases, with 16 bases sitting between them. CDR3 length: 13 residues. CDR1 is LNHDA and CDR2 is SQIVND in the germline V gene (reference sequence). The chain's CDR3 is CAISTESGDTQYF. For the CDR3, the DNA is TGTGCCATCTCGACGGAGTCTGGAGATACGCAGTATTTT.

This clone appeared once. The gene calls are TRBV2 and TRBJ2-3; D is possibly TRBD1 (6 bases). This CDR3 spans 15 amino acids. CDR1 and CDR2 from the germline V gene are SNHLY and FYNNEI. V lost 4 bases, J lost 2 bases, and 13 bases lay in between. The chain's CDR3 is CASSVVGQSTDTQYF. In DNA, the CDR3 is TGTGCCAGCAGTGTCGTCGGACAGTCCACAGATACGCAGTATTTT.

The chain has TRBV20-1 and TRBJ1-2; D is perhaps TRBD1 (5 bases). Trimming cost V 3 bases and J 4 bases, with 18 bases left between them. Germline V gene lookup returns CDR1 DFQATT and CDR2 SNEGSKA (reference sequence). This CDR3 has 15 residues. CDR3 nucleotide sequence: TGCAGTGCTAGTTATCAGGGTTTTATGGGCTATGGCTACACCTTC. Its protein is CSASYQGFMGYGYTF.

This sequence joins TRBV5-1 and TRBJ1-6; a weak D match, TRBD1 (6 bases). The CDR3 contains 15 residues. Germline CDR1 is SGHRS and CDR2 is YFSETQ. Trimming stripped 4 bases from V and 12 bases from J, with 20 bases between. CDR3 bases: TGCGCCAGCAGCCTGCAGTCAGGGGTTTTAAGACCCCTCCACTTT. Residues: CASSLQSGVLRPLHF.

The chain employs TRBV7-9 and TRBJ1-1; D gene ambiguous. CDR1 and CDR2 from the germline V gene are SEHNR and FQNEAQ (reference sequence). Trimming stripped 5 bases from V and 7 bases from J, with 11 bases between. This CDR3 region has 12 residues. The CDR3 DNA is TGTGCCAGCAGCCCCGTGGTTGGTGAAGCTTTCTTT. Protein sequence: CASSPVVGEAFF.

The chain links TRBV7-6 to TRBJ1-4, with D possibly TRBD1 on 5 matching bases. V lost 6 bases and J 8 bases, leaving 22 bases between the germline ends. CDR3 size: 16 residues. Germline V lookup: CDR1 SGHVS, CDR2 FNYEAQ. CDR3 DNA: TGTGCCAGCAGACTAAATTCAGGGAACGTCGGCGAAAAACTGTTTTTT. Translated, it gives CASRLNSGNVGEKLFF.

A note on this clone: Within the sample, other DNA sequences also encode this same CDR3. The chain couples TRBV4-2 to TRBJ1-1; D gene unclear. V lost 0 bases and J 1 base, leaving 6 bases between the germline ends. There are 14 residues in the CDR3. Germline V gene data show CDR1 as LGHNA and CDR2 as YNFKEQ. Here the CDR3 reads CASSQETANTEAFF. Here the CDR3 DNA reads TGTGCCAGCAGCCAAGAGACTGCGAACACTGAAGCTTTCTTT.

This chain uses TRBV9 with TRBJ2-3; D ambiguous. V was pared by 3 bases and J by 7 bases, with 12 bases between. The CDR3 loop spans 13 amino acids. The germline V gene encodes CDR1 SGDLS and CDR2 YYNGEE. The CDR3 loop is CASSEGSTHTQYF. DNA of the CDR3: TGTGCCAGCAGCGAGGGCAGCACCCATACGCAGTATTTT.

The J gene is TRBJ2-2, the V gene TRBV18; D tentatively reads TRBD1 or TRBD2 (6 bases each). The CDR3 has 17 residues. Germline V gene data show CDR1 as KGHSH and CDR2 as LQKENI. Trimming left V 10 bases short and J 5 bases short, with 26 bases between. In DNA form, the CDR3 reads TGTGCCACTTCACCCCCTCAGAGGGGGGAAATGACCGGGGAGCTGTTTTTT. It encodes CATSPPQRGEMTGELFF.

Turning to this clone: Other DNA sequences in this specimen translate into the identical CDR3. This chain links TRBV4-1 with TRBJ1-2; TRBD1 is a possible D gene (5 bases). Looked up from germline, CDR1 is MGHRA and CDR2 is YSYEKL. V lost 0 bases to trimming and J lost 5 bases, with 10 bases between them. There are 14 residues in the CDR3. The CDR3 DNA reads as TGCGCCAGCAGCCAAGAGGCAGGGTCTTATGGCTACACCTTC. This translates into CASSQEAGSYGYTF.

The chain has TRBV3-1 (or the pseudogene TRBV3-2) and TRBJ1-1; 9 positions agree with TRBD1. Trimming cost V 4 bases and J 3 bases; bases outside gene matches: 6. From germline, CDR1 is LGHDT and CDR2 YNNKEL (reference sequence). CDR3 length: 15 amino acids. CDR3 sequence: CASSRAWDRDTEAFF. The CDR3 bases are TGTGCCAGCAGCCGAGCTTGGGACAGGGACACTGAAGCTTTCTTT.

The chain recombines TRBV4-1 with TRBJ2-7; D may be TRBD2 (5 bases). The CDR3 runs 12 residues. Germline lookup yields CDR1 MGHRA and CDR2 YSYEKL. Between the trimmed V and J ends, which lost 6 bases and 3 bases, there was a span of 9 bases. The CDR3 DNA reads as TGCGCCAGCAGGGACTCCCGCTACGAGCAGTACTTC. It yields the protein CASRDSRYEQYF.